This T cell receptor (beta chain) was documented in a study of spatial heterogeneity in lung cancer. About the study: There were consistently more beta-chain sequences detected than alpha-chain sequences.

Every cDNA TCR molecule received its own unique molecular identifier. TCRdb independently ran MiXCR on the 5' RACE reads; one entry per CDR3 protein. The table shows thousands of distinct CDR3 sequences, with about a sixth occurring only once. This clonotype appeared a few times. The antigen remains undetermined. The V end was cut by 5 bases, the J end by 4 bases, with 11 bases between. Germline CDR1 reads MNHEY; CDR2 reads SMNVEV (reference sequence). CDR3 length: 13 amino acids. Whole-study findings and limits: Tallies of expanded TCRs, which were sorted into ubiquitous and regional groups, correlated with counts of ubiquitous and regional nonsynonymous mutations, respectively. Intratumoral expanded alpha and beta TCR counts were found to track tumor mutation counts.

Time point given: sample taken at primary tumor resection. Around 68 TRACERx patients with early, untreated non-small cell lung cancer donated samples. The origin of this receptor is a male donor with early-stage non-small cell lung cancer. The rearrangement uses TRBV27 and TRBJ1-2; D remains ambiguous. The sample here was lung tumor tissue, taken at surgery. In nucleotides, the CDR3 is TGTGCCAGCAGTCGCGGCCCAGCCTATGGCTACACCTTC. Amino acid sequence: CASSRGPAYGYTF.